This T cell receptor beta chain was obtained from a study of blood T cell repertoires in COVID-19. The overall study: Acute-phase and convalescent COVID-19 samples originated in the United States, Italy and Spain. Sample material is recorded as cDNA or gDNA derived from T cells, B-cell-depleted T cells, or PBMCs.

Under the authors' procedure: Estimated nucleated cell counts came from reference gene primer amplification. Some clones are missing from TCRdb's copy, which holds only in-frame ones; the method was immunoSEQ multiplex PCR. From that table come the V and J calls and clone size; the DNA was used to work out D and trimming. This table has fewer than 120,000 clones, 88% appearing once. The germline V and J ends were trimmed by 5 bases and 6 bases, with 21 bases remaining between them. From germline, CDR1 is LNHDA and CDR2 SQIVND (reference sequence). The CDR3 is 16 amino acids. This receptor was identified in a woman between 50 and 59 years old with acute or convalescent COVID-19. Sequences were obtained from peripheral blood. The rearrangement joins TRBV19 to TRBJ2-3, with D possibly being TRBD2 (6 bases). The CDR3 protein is CASSGWEAGELDTQYF. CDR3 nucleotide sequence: TGTGCCAGTAGTGGTTGGGAAGCGGGTGAGCTTGATACGCAGTATTTT. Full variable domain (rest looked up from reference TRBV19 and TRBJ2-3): DGGITQSPKYLFRKEGQNVTLSCEQNLNHDAMYWYRQDPGQGLRLIYYSQIVNDFQKGDIAEGYSVSREKKESFPLTVTSAQKNPTAFYLCASSGWEAGELDTQYFGPGTRLTVL.